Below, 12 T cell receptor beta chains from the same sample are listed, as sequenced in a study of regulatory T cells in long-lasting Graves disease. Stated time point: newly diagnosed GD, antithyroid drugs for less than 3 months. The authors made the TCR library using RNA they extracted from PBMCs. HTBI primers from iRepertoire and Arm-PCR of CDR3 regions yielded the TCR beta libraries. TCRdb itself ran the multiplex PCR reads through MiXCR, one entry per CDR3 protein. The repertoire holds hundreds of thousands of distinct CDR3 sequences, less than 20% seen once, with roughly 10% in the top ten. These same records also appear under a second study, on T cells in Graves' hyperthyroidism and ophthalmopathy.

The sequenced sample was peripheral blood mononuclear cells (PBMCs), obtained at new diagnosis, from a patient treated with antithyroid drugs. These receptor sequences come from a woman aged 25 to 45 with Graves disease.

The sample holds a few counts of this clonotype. In nucleotides, the CDR3 is TGCAGCGTAGTCTCGGGGGGAACCAATCAGCCCCAGCATTTT. Protein: CSVVSGGTNQPQHF. V and J are TRBV29-1 and TRBJ1-5; D is possibly TRBD1 (5 bases). The germline V gene has CDR1 SQVTM and CDR2 ANQGSEA. Trimming took 6 bases from V and 3 from J, leaving 15 bases between them. The CDR3 runs 14 residues. Drawing the rest from reference TRBV29-1 and TRBJ1-5, the complete variable domain is SAVISQKPSRDICQRGTSLTIQCQVDSQVTMMFWYRQQPGQSLTLIATANQGSEATYESGFVIDKFPISRPNLTFSTLTVSNMSPEDSSIYLCSVVSGGTNQPQHFGDGTRLSIL.

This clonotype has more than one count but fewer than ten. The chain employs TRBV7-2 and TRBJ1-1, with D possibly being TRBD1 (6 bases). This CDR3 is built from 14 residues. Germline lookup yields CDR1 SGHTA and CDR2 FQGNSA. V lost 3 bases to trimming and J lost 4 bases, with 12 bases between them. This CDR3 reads CASSFRGLGTEAFF. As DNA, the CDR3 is TGTGCCAGCAGCTTCAGGGGTCTGGGCACTGAAGCTTTCTTT. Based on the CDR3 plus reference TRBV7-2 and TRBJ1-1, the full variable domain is GAGVSQSPSNKVTEKGKDVELRCDPISGHTALYWYRQSLGQGLEFLIYFQGNSAPDKSGLPSDRFSAERTGGSVSTLTIQRTQQEDSAVYLCASSFRGLGTEAFFGQGTRLTVV.

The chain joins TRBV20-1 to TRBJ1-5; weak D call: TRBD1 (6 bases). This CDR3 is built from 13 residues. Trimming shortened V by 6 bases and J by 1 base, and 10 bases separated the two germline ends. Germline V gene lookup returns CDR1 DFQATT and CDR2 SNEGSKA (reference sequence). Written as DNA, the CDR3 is TGCAGTGCCCATGGGGGCAGCAATCAGCCCCAGCATTTT. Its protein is CSAHGGSNQPQHF.

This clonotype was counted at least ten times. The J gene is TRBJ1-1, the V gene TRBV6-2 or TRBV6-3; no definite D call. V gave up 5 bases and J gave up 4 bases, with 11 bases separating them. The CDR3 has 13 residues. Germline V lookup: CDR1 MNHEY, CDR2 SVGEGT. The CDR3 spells CASSPTESTEAFF. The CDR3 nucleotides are TGTGCCAGCAGTCCTACGGAGAGCACTGAAGCTTTCTTT.

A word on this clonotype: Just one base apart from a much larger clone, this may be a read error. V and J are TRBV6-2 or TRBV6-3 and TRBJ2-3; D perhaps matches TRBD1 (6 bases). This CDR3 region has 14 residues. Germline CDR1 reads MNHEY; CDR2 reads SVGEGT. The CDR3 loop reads CAGRRTGLGDTQYF. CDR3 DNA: TGTGCCGGCAGACGAACAGGGTTGGGGGATACGCAGTATTTT.

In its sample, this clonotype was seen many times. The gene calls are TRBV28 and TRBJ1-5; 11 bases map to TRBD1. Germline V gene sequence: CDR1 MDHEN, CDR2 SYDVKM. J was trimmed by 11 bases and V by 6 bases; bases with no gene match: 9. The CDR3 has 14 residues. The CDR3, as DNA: TGTGCCAGCAGAACGGGACAGGGGGGGATAGCCCAGCATTTT. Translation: CASRTGQGGIAQHF.

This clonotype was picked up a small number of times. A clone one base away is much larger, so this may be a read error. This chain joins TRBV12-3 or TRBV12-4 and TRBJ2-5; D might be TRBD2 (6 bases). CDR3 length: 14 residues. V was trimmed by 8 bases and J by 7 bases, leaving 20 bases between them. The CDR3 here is CASGQIGQGGTQYF. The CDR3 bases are TGTGCCAGCGGCCAAATAGGCCAGGGAGGGACCCAGTACTTC.

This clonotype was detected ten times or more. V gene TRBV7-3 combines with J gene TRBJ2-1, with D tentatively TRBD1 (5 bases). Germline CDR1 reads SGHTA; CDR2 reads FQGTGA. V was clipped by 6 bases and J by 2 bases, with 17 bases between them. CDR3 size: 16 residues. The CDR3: CASSLGAGRTYNEQFF. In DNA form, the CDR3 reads TGTGCCAGCAGTCTTGGGGCAGGGCGAACCTACAATGAGCAGTTCTTC. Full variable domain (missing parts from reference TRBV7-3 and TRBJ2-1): GAGVSQTPSNKVTEKGKYVELRCDPISGHTALYWYRQSLGQGPEFLIYFQGTGAADDSGLPNDRFFAVRPEGSVSTLKIQRTERGDSAVYLCASSLGAGRTYNEQFFGPGTRLTVL.

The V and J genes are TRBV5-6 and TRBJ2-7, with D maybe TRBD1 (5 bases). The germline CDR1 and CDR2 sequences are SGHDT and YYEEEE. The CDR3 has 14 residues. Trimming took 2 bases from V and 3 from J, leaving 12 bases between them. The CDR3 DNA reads TGTGCCAGCAGCTTCGTGACAGCAAGCTACGAGCAGTACTTC. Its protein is CASSFVTASYEQYF.

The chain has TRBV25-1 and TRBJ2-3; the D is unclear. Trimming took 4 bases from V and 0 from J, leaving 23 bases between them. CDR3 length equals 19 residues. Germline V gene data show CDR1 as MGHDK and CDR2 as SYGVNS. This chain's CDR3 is CASSALLSLLSTSTDTQYF. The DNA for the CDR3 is TGTGCCAGCAGTGCCCTTCTATCCCTCCTATCGACGAGCACAGATACGCAGTATTTT.

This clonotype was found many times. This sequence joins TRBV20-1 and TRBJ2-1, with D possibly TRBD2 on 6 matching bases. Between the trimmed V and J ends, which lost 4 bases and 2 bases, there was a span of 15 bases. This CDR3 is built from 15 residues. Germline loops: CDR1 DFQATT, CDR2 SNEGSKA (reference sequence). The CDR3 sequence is CSATPDSGAYNEQFF. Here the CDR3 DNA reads TGCAGTGCTACCCCGGATAGCGGAGCCTACAATGAGCAGTTCTTC.

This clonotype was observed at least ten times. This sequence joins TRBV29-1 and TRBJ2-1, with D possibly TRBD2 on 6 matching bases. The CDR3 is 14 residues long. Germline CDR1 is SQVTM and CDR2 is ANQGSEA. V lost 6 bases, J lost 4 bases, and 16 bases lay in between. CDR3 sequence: CSVVGTSRYNEQFF. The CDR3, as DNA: TGCAGCGTGGTCGGGACTTCAAGGTACAATGAGCAGTTCTTC.